This TCR beta chain was found in a study of T cells in narcolepsy. Study as a whole: Enrolled donors included narcolepsy type 1 or type 2 patients and healthy controls. Study-level findings and limits: Comparing one patient's CSF and blood CD4+ clonotypes highlighted HCRT- and TRIB2-specific autoreactive clonotypes. Healthy controls reportedly lacked the autoreactive clonotypes serially found in patients' blood. In some patient and control memory CD4+ samples, autoreactive clones were absent.

The CDR3 consists of 15 residues. Trimming pared 3 bases from V and 6 bases from J, leaving 14 bases between. Germline V lookup: CDR1 SGHAT, CDR2 FQNNGV. The method was immunoSEQ multiplex PCR; TCRdb's version includes in-frame clones alone and lacks a portion of them. The table shows 25,000 to 35,000 clones, with roughly 90% occurring only once. Remarks on this clone: Its specificity is unknown.

The sequence was collected from a human donor with narcolepsy. Sequences were obtained from CD45RA- memory CD4+ T cells from PBMCs. The chain has TRBV11-2 and TRBJ2-2, with D unclear. DNA of the CDR3: TGTGCCAGCAGCTTGGGGTCGCTAGATTCCGGGGAGCTGTTTTTT. Its translation is CASSLGSLDSGELFF. Drawing the rest from reference TRBV11-2 and TRBJ2-2, the complete variable domain is EAGVAQSPRYKIIEKRQSVAFWCNPISGHATLYWYQQILGQGPKLLIQFQNNGVVDDSQLPKDRFSAERLKGVDSTLKIQPAKLEDSAVYLCASSLGSLDSGELFFGEGSRLTVL.